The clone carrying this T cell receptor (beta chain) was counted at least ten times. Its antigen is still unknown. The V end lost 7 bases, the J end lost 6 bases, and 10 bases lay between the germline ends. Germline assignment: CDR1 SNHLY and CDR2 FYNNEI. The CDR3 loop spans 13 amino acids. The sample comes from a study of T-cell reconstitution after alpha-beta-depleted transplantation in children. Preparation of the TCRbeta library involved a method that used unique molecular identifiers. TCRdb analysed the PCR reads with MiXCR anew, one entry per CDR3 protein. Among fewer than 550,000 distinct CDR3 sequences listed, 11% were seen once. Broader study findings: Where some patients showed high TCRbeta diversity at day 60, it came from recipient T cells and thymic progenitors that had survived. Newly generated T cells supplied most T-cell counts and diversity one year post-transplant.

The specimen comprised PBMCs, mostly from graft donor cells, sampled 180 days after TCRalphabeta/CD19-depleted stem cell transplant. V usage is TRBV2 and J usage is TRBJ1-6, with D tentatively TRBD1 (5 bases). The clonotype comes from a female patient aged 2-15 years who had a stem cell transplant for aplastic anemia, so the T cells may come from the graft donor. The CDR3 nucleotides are TGTGCCAGCACACAGGCTACTAATTCACCCCTCCACTTT. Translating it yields CASTQATNSPLHF.